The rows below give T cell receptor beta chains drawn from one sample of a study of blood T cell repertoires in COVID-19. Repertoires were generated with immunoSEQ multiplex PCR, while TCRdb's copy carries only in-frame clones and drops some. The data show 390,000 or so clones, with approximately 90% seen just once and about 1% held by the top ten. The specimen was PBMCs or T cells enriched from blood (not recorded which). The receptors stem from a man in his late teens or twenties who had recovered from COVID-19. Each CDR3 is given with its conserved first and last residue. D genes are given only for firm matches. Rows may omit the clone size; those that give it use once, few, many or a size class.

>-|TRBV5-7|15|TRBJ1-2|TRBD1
TGTGCCAGCAGCGGAGGGACAGTTCAACACCCACACTACACCTTC
CASSGGTVQHPHYTF
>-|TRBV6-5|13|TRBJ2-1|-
TGTGCCAGCCGCGCGATGCCCTACAATGAGCAGTTCTTC
CASRAMPYNEQFF
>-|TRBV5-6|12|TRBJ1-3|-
TGTGCCAGCAGCCCGAGGAGAAACACCATATATTTT
CASSPRRNTIYF
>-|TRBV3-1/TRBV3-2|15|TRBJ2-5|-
TGTGCCAGCAGCCATTCACGGACAATCCAAGAGACCCAGTACTTC
CASSHSRTIQETQYF
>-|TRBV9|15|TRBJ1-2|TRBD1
TGTGCCAGCAGCGTAGAAGAGACAGGGATCTATGGCTACACCTTC
CASSVEETGIYGYTF
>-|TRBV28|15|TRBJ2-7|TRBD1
TGTGCCAGCAGTTCCAGGGACAGGGGTATGGGCGAGCAGTACTTC
CASSSRDRGMGEQYF
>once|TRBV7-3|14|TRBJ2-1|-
TGTGCCAGCAGCCTGCGGGCCGGCCACAATGAGCAGTTCTTC
CASSLRAGHNEQFF
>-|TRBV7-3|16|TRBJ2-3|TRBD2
TGTGCCAGCAGCCTCCTCACTAGCGGGGGATCAGATACGCAGTATTTT
CASSLLTSGGSDTQYF
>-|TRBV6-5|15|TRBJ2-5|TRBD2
TGTGCCAGCAGTTACTCGGAGGGGCCGGGGGGGACCCAGTACTTC
CASSYSEGPGGTQYF
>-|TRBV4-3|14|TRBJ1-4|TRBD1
TGCGCCAGCAGCCAGACAGGGTCGAGGGAAAAACTGTTTTTT
CASSQTGSREKLFF
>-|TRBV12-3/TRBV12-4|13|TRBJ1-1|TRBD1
TGTGCCAGCAGTTTAAAACAGGGGTTGTCAGTTTTCTTT
CASSLKQGLSVFF
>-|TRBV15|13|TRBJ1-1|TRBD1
TGTGCCACCAGCAGAGATCCAGGGGGCAATACTTTCTTT
CATSRDPGGNTFF
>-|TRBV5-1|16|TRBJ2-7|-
TGCGCCAGCAGCTTGGGAAGTGGGCAAAGCTCCTACGAGCAGTACTTC
CASSLGSGQSSYEQYF
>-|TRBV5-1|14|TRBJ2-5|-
TGCGCCAGCAGCTTGGCACAGGTTCAAGAGACCCAGTACTTC
CASSLAQVQETQYF
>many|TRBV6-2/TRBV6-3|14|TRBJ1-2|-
TGTGCCAGCGGCCCGTACAGGGTTGAGTATGGCTACACCTTC
CASGPYRVEYGYTF
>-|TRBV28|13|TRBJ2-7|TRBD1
TGTGCCAGCAGTCCGGGACAGTCCTACGAGCAGTACTTC
CASSPGQSYEQYF
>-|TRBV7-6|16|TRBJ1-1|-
TGTGCCAGCAGCCCGATAGACAGAACCTTGAACACTGAAGCTTTCTTT
CASSPIDRTLNTEAFF
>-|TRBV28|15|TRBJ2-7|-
TGTGCCAGCAGACCCACGTCAGGTGCAACCTACGAGCAGTACTTC
CASRPTSGATYEQYF
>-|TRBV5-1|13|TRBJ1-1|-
TGCGCCAGCAGCCCGACAAGGACAACTGAAGCTTTCTTT
CASSPTRTTEAFF
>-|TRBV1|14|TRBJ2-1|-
TGCACCAGCAGTGGGGAGCGGGGTTACAATGAGCAGTTCTTC
CTSSGERGYNEQFF
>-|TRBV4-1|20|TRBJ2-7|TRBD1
TGCGCCAGCAGCCAAGTGCGGATATCGGGACAGGGGATAAGAGTCTACGAGCAGTACTTC
CASSQVRISGQGIRVYEQYF
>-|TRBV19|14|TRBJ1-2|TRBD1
TGTGCCAGTAGTTGGGACAGGGGTAACTATGGCTACACCTTC
CASSWDRGNYGYTF
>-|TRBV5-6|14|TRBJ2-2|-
TGTGCCAGCACCCTCCCCGGGACTCCCGGGGAGCTGTTTTTT
CASTLPGTPGELFF
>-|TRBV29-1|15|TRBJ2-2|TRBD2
TGCAGCGTTCAGCTAGCGGGGGGGTTCACCGGGGAGCTGTTTTTT
CSVQLAGGFTGELFF
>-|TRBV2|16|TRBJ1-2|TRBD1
TGTGCCGGCCGAGCCGGGACAGGGCTGGGGAACTATGGCTACACCTTC
CAGRAGTGLGNYGYTF
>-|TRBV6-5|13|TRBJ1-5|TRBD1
TGTGCCAGCAGAGACAGGGAATATCAGCCCCAGCATTTT
CASRDREYQPQHF
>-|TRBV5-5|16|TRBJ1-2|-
TGTGCCAGCAGCTTGCATGGGGGAGGAACCGGGTATGGCTACACCTTC
CASSLHGGGTGYGYTF
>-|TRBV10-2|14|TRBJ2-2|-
TGCGCCAGCAGTGAAGTACAGGGAAGCGGGGAGCTGTTTTTT
CASSEVQGSGELFF
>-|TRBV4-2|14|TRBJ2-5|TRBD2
TGTGCCAGCAGCCTCCTAGCGGGAGCCGAGACCCAGTACTTC
CASSLLAGAETQYF
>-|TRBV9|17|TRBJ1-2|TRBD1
TGTGCCAGCAGCGTAGGCCAGGGGGCGAGATCTAACTATGGCTACACCTTC
CASSVGQGARSNYGYTF
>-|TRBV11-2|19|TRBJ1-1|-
TGTGCCAGCAGCTTAGGCGGATACAGGGCGAGGGTAAAGGACACTGAAGCTTTCTTT
CASSLGGYRARVKDTEAFF
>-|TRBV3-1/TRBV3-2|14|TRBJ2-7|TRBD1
TGTGCCAGCAGCCAAACAGGGGCCTCCTACGAGCAGTACTTC
CASSQTGASYEQYF
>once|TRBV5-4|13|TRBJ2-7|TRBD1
TGTGCCAGCAGTAACGGCAGGGACAGGGAGCAGTACTTC
CASSNGRDREQYF
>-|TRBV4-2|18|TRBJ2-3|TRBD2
TGTGCCAGCAGCCAAGCCGAGAAACTAGCGGGGTCCACAGATACGCAGTATTTT
CASSQAEKLAGSTDTQYF
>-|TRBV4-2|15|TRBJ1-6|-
TGTGCCAGCAGCCAGAGAGGACATCTTAATTCACCCCTCCACTTT
CASSQRGHLNSPLHF
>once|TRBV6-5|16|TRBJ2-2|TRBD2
TGTGCCAGCAGTTACGGACTAGCGGGAGGCCCCGGGGAGCTGTTTTTT
CASSYGLAGGPGELFF
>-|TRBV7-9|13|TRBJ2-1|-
TGTGCCAGCAGCTTCCTTTCCTACAATGAGCAGTTCTTC
CASSFLSYNEQFF
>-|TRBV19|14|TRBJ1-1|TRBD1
TGTGCCAGTAGGAAGGGACAGGGGAACACTGAAGCTTTCTTT
CASRKGQGNTEAFF
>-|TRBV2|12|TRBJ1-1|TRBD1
TGTGCCCCCAGGTCAGGGGGCACTGAAGCTTTCTTT
CAPRSGGTEAFF
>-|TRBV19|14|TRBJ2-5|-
TGTGCCAGTAGTCCCCGAGGTAACCAAGAGACCCAGTACTTC
CASSPRGNQETQYF
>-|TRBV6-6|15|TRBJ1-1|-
TGTGCCAGCAGTTACCCCCTTGAGGGAAACACTGAAGCTTTCTTT
CASSYPLEGNTEAFF
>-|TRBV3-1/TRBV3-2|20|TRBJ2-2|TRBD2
TGTGCCAGCAGCCGCTCCCCCCCGGGACTAGCACAGAGGAACACCGGGGAGCTGTTTTTT
CASSRSPPGLAQRNTGELFF
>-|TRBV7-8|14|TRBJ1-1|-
TGTGCCAGCAGCTTGGGACACCTCAACACTGAAGCTTTCTTT
CASSLGHLNTEAFF
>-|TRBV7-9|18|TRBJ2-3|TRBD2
TGTGCCAGCAGCTTGCCCATAACGACTAGCGGGAAGACAGATACGCAGTATTTT
CASSLPITTSGKTDTQYF
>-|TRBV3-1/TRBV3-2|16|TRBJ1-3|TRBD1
TGTGCCAGCAGCCTCACCCTAACAGGGGGCGGAAACACCATATATTTT
CASSLTLTGGGNTIYF
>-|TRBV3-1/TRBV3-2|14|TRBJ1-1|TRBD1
TGTGCCAGCAGCCAAGGCCAGGGGGTAACTGAAGCTTTCTTT
CASSQGQGVTEAFF
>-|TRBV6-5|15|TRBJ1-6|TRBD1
TGTGCCAGCAGTCAGGGACAGGGCCGGGATTCACCCCTCCACTTT
CASSQGQGRDSPLHF